This TCR beta chain is from a study of T cells after yellow fever vaccination. CDR1 LGHNA and CDR2 YSLEER come from the germline V gene. V trimming: 0 bases; J trimming: 7 bases; junction bases outside the gene matches: 12. The CDR3 is 18 residues long. TCRdb re-analysed the 5' RACE reads in MiXCR, keeping a single row per CDR3 protein. The data contain some 320,000 distinct CDR3 sequences, roughly 4% of them singletons. The table lists this clonotype with many counts. The source of this sequence is a man aged 18 to 29 who received the YFV17D yellow fever vaccine. Sequenced material: PBMCs, taken 5 days after the yellow fever booster vaccination. J is TRBJ1-6 and V is TRBV4-3; TRBD1 aligns across 7 bases. DNA of the CDR3: TGCGCCAGCAGCCAAGATTTGGGGAACAGGGGTTTGAATTCACCCCTCCACTTT. Encoded protein: CASSQDLGNRGLNSPLHF.